Following are 9 T cell receptor beta chains from one sample sequenced in a study of cytomegalovirus exposure and HLA in healthy donors. Method: immunoSEQ multiplex PCR; TCRdb's copy keeps in-frame clones and lacks some. Altogether some 210,000 clones are present, 83% being singletons, with the ten largest covering roughly 6%. Material: PBMCs. The receptors shown here come from a woman aged 18-29 years in good health and CMV-seronegative.

This chain joins TRBV19 and TRBJ2-7; D tentatively reads TRBD1 or TRBD2 (5 bases each). The germline V and J ends were trimmed by 3 bases and 2 bases, with 23 bases remaining between them. CDR1 LNHDA and CDR2 SQIVND come from the germline V gene (reference sequence). The CDR3 contains 18 residues. CDR3 in amino acids: CASSMGVGMGPTTYEQYF. The CDR3 coding sequence is TGTGCCAGTAGTATGGGGGTTGGAATGGGTCCAACGACCTACGAGCAGTACTTC.

The rearrangement joins TRBV5-4 to TRBJ2-1; 9 nucleotides match TRBD2. Germline values: CDR1 SGHNT, CDR2 YYREEE (reference sequence). The CDR3 sequence is 16 residues long. Trimming at V came to 0 bases and at J to 4 bases, leaving 5 bases not matched to a gene. This CDR3 reads CASSLAGTSRYNEQFF. The CDR3 region has the DNA TGTGCCAGCAGCTTGGCCGGGACTAGCCGTTACAATGAGCAGTTCTTC.

This clone was counted once. The V and J genes are TRBV13 and TRBJ1-2; 11 bases align to TRBD1. The V segment lost 5 bases and the J segment 6 bases; nucleotides outside the gene matches: 8. The CDR3 is 15 residues long. CDR1 and CDR2 (germline): PRHDT, FYEKMQ (reference sequence). DNA for the CDR3: TGTGCCAGCAGCGTCCCGGGACAGGGGGGGCATGGCTACACCTTC. It encodes CASSVPGQGGHGYTF. Full variable domain (outside the CDR3, taken from reference TRBV13 and TRBJ1-2): AAGVIQSPRHLIKEKRETATLKCYPIPRHDTVYWYQQGPGQDPQFLISFYEKMQSDKGSIPDRFSAQQFSDYHSELNMSSLELGDSALYFCASSVPGQGGHGYTFGSGTRLTVV.

The chain combines TRBV5-1 with TRBJ2-7, with a tentative D call TRBD2 (5 bases). The germline gives CDR1 SGHRS, CDR2 YFSETQ. The CDR3 covers 14 residues. V lost 0 bases to trimming and J lost 2 bases, with 9 bases between them. The CDR3 loop reads CASSLGTRPYEQYF. For the CDR3, the DNA is TGCGCCAGCAGCTTGGGGACTCGCCCCTACGAGCAGTACTTC. Filled out from reference TRBV5-1 and TRBJ2-7, the complete variable domain reads KAGVTQTPRYLIKTRGQQVTLSCSPISGHRSVSWYQQTPGQGLQFLFEYFSETQRNKGNFPGRFSGRQFSNSRSEMNVSTLELGDSALYLCASSLGTRPYEQYFGPGTRLTVT.

The chain employs TRBV4-1 and TRBJ1-6; a possible D gene is TRBD1 (6 bases). The germline gives CDR1 MGHRA, CDR2 YSYEKL. This CDR3 has 16 amino acids. Between the trimmed V and J ends, which lost 4 bases and 7 bases, there was a span of 17 bases. The CDR3 nucleotides are TGCGCCAGCAGCCCTATGAAGGGCCAGGGGAATTCACCCCTCCACTTT. Its protein is CASSPMKGQGNSPLHF.

This clone has just a few counts. The CDR3 DNA follows: TGTGCCAGCAGTGAAGGGGAAGCTAACTATGGCTACACCTTC. As protein: CASSEGEANYGYTF. The rearrangement links TRBV2 to TRBJ1-2; D unclear. This CDR3 contains 14 residues. Germline lookup yields CDR1 SNHLY and CDR2 FYNNEI. V was cut by 1 base and J by 0 bases, with 6 bases left in between.

A note on this clone: At the DNA level, this CDR3 is encoded by other sequences in the same sample as well. The rearrangement uses TRBV4-1 and TRBJ2-7, with 9 bases fitting TRBD1. Trimming cost V 4 bases and J 7 bases; bases outside gene matches: 8. Germline V CDR1 and CDR2: MGHRA, YSYEKL. The CDR3 has 14 amino acids. This CDR3 reads CASSPGQGVWEQYF. The CDR3 coding sequence is TGCGCCAGCAGCCCGGGACAGGGTGTTTGGGAGCAGTACTTC.

This chain links TRBV4-1 with TRBJ1-3; tentatively, D is TRBD1 (5 bases). The CDR3 length is 20 residues. Trimming took off 2 bases at V and 0 bases at J, with 23 bases between the two ends. Germline V CDR1 and CDR2: MGHRA, YSYEKL. In DNA, the CDR3 is TGCGCCAGCAGCCAACATCCCGGGACCCCCCGAATATACTCTGGAAACACCATATATTTT. Residues: CASSQHPGTPRIYSGNTIYF.

The V call is TRBV6-1, the J call TRBJ2-1; D unclear. Trimming took 3 bases from V and 10 from J, leaving 13 bases between them. The CDR3 spans 13 residues. Germline CDR1 and CDR2: MNHNS and SASEGT. The CDR3 DNA follows: TGTGCCAGCAGTGAGCCCCGCACATGGGAGCAGTTCTTC. Translating gives CASSEPRTWEQFF.